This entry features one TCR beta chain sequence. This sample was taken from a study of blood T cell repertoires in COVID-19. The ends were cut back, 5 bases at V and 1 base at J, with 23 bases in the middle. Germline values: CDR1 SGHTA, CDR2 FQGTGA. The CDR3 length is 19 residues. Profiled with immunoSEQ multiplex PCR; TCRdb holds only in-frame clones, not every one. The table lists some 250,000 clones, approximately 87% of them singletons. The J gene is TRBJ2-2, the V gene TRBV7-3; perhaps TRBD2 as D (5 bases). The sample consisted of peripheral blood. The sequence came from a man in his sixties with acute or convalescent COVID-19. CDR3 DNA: TGTGCCAGCAGCCCCGTTGGACTCCGAAGCAAAAGGAACACCGGGGAGCTGTTTTTT. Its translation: CASSPVGLRSKRNTGELFF.